Listed here is a single T cell receptor (beta chain). Its antigen is unknown. Using a J-beta primer mix together with a sample-barcoded 5' primer, a second PCR was run for about 7 to 12 cycles. TCRdb used MiXCR to reprocess the 5' RACE reads, holding one entry per CDR3 protein. The data contain approximately 830,000 distinct CDR3 sequences, around 68% of them singletons. The data derive from a study of blood T cells in healthy people across ages. Isolation per sample recovered at least 7 million PBMCs. Study results and caveats: The recorded TCR beta diversity per million T cells decreased in a roughly linear manner with age. Unknown CMV status may confound age-related changes in expanded clones. TCR beta diversity tracked closely with naive T cell percentage.

This TCR derives from a man aged 25 to 45 in good health. Sequencing used blood.

The CDR3 sequence is CASSLEGRGSTEAFF. CDR3 nucleotide sequence: TGTGCCAGCAGCTTAGAGGGCAGGGGGTCCACTGAAGCTTTCTTT. The chain recombines TRBV7-2 with TRBJ1-1; 7 nucleotides line up with TRBD1. The V gene end was trimmed by 1 base and the J gene end by 4 bases; junction bases not matched to a gene: 6. From germline, CDR1 is SGHTA and CDR2 FQGNSA. The CDR3 totals 15 residues.